Here is one T cell receptor (beta chain) with its context. In its sample, this clone was seen once. Its antigen has not been determined. Within one base of it there is no much larger clone, and no base qualities were kept. Sorted unstimulated T cells and proliferating T cells recovered from mixed lymphocyte reactions underwent TCRbeta CDR3 sequencing. Fresh whole blood from approximately ten HLA-typed healthy donors was used to isolate PBMCs. The data stem from a study of siplizumab effects on memory and regulatory T cells (dated by TCRdb to between 2017 and 2020). About the investigation overall: The study looked at the effect of siplizumab, an anti-CD2 antibody, on alloreactive T-cell subsets in allogeneic mixed lymphocyte reactions made from human PBMCs.

Beyond this particular receptor, the publication reports: Greater diversity appeared to be present in unstimulated naive T cells than in memory T cells, and a substantial contribution to the alloresponse seemed to be made by naive cells. The suppressive function of proliferating Tregs from siplizumab cultures was not functionally confirmed. Because sequences below about 10^-5 frequency were poorly captured, only a minor fraction of alloreactive clones could be mapped to unstimulated subsets. Among mappable alloreactive CD4+ clones, the Treg-derived fraction averaged approximately 69% with siplizumab versus around 27% in control reactions. Roughly 75-97% of proliferating CD4+ or CD8+ clones could not be assigned a naive or memory phenotype. Siplizumab significantly reduced the cumulative frequency of alloreactive sequences traceable to unstimulated CD4+ memory T cells.

Libraries were constructed by the immunoSEQ multiplex PCR assay. Each sample had 90,000 to 100,000 TCR templates assayed by the deep sequencing platform. Genomic DNA extracted from sorted T cells was the material used for TCRbeta CDR3 sequencing. As for the original processing: The R programming language was used for clonal analysis of TCRbeta CDR3 data. Alloreactive CD4+ and CD8+ clones were identified by comparing unstimulated samples to CFSE-low samples taken after the reaction. By matching sequences to the repertoires of sorted unstimulated Treg and non-Treg cells, each alloreactive CD4+ clone was assigned a regulatory or non-regulatory origin. The table was pulled from immuneACCESS by TCRdb, which kept in-frame rearrangements only. Such tables lose some clones; where checked, under half of the loss comes from unresolved V genes, and the rest has no known cause. V, J and clone size reflect that table, while D and trimming were determined from the DNA. Present in this sample are 70,000 or so clones, around 90% of which were seen just once. Jointly, the top ten make up approximately 29% of the sample.

Input material: CD8+ T cells sorted from blood. The origin of this receptor is a human donor in good health.

The sequence in DNA is TGTGCCTCCTCTCAAGGCTACGAGCAGTACTTC. It codes for CASSQGYEQYF. This chain is built from TRBV27 and TRBJ2-5; a confident D gene designation cannot be given. TRBJ2-7 explains the end of the DNA better; the J call may be wrong. CDR3 length: 11 amino acids, cysteine to phenylalanine. Only the CDR3 DNA is retained, 33 bases long and in frame from the first base. The germline V gene (reference sequence) yields MNHEY for CDR1 and SMNVEV for CDR2.